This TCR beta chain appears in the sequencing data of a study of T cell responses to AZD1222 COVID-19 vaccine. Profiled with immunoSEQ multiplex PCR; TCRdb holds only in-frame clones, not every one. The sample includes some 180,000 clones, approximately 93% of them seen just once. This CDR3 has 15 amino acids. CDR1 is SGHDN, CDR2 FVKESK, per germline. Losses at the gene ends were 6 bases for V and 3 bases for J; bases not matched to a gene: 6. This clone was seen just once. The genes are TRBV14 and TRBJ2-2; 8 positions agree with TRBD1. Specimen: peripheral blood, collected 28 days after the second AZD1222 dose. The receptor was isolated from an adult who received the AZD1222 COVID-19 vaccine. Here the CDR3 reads CASSLTGEDTGELFF. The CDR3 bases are TGTGCCAGCAGTCTGACAGGGGAGGACACCGGGGAGCTGTTTTTT.